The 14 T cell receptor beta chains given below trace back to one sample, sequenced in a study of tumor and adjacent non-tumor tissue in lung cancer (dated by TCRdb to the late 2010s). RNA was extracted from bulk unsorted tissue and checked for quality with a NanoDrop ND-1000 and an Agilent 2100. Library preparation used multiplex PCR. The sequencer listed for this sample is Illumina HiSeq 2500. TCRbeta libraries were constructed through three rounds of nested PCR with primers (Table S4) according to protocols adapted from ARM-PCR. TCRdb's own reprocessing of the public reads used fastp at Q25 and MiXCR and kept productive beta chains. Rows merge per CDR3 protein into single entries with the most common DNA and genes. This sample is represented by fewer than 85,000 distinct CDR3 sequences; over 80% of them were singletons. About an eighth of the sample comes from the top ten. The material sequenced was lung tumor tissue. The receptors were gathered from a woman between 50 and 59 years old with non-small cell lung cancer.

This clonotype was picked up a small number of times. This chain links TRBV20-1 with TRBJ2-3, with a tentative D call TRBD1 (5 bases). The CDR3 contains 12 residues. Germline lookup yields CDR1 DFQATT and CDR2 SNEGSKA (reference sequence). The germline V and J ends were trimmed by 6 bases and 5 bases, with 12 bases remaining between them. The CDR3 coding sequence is TGCAGTGCCAAAAGGGGTGTAGATACGCAGTATTTT. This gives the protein CSAKRGVDTQYF.

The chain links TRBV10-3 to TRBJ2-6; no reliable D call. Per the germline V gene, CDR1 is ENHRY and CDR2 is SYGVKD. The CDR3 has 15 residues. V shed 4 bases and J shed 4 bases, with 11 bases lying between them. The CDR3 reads CAISAPTRGANVLTF. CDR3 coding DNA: TGTGCCATCAGTGCCCCTACCAGGGGGGCCAACGTCCTGACTTTC.

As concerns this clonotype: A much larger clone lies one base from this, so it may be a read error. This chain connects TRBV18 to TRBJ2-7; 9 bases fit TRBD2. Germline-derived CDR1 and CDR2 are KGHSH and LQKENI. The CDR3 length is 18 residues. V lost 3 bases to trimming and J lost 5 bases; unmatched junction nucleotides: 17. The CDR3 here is CASSPRRVAGDAADEQYF. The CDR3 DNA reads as TGTGCCAGCTCACCCCGGCGAGTAGCGGGAGACGCCGCCGACGAGCAGTACTTC.

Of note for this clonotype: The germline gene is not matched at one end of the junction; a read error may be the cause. The CDR3 region has the DNA TGCAATGGGGCCCGGGGGGCCTTAGATATGCAGTATTTT. This gives the protein CNGARGALDMQYF. V and J are TRBV20-1 and TRBJ2-3, with D tentatively TRBD2 (7 bases). The CDR3 has 13 amino acids. CDR1 and CDR2 (germline): DFQATT, SNEGSKA (reference sequence).

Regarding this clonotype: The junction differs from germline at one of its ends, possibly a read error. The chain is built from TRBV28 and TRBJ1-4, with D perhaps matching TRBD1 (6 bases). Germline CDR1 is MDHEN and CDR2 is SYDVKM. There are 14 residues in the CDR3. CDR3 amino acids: CGSSPYRVRGKLYF. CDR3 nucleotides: TGTGGCAGCAGTCCATACAGGGTTAGGGGAAAACTGTATTTT.

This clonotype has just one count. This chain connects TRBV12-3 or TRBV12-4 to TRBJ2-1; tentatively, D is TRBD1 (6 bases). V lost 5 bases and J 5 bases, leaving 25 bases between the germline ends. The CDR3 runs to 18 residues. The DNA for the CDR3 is TGTGCCAGCAGTCGGCCCTCCACTGGGGGCGAGACCAACAATGAGCAGTTCTTC. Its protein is CASSRPSTGGETNNEQFF.

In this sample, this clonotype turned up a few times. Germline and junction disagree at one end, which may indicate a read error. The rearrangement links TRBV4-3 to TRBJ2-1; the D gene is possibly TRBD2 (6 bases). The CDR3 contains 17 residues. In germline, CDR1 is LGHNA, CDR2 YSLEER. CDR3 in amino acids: CASNQDGLAEGHNEQFF. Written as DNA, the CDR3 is TGCGCCAGCAACCAAGATGGATTAGCGGAAGGCCACAATGAGCAGTTCTTC.

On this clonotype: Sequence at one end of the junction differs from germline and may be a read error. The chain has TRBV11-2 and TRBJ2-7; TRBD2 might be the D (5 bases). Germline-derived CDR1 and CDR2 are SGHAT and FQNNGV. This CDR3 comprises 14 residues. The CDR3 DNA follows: TGTGCCAGCAGATTAGCGAGCGGAATGTACGAGCGGTACTTC. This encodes CASRLASGMYERYF.

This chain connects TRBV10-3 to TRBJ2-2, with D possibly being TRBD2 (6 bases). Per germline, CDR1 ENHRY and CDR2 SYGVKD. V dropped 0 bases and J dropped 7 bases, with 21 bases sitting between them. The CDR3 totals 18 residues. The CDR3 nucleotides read TGTGCCATCAGTGAGTCGATGGGCGGGAAGACCGCCATCGGGGAGCTGTTTTTT. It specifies CAISESMGGKTAIGELFF.

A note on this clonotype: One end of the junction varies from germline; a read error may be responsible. CDR3 coding DNA: TGTGCCAGCAGCGCATCGATTAGGGGGGAGACTCAGTACTTC. Translating gives CASSASIRGETQYF. V usage is TRBV11-1 and J usage is TRBJ2-5, with D possibly being TRBD1 or TRBD2 (6 bases each). The CDR3 totals 14 residues. The germline V gene has CDR1 SGHAT and CDR2 FQDESV (reference sequence).

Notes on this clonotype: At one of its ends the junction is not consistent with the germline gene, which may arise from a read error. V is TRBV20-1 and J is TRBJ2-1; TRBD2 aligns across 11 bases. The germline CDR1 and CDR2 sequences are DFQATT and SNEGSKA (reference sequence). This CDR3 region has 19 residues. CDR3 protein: CSVRDTDVGGLAEYNEQFF. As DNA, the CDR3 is TGCAGTGTTAGAGATACCGACGTAGGGGGACTAGCGGAATACAATGAACAGTTCTTC.

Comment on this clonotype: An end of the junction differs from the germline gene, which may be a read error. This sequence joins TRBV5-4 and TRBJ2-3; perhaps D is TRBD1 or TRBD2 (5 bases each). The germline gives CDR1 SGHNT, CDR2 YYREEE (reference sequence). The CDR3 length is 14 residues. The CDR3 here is CASSTSRGTNTQYF. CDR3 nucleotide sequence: TGTGCCAGCAGCACGTCTCGGGGCACAAATACGCAGTATTTT.

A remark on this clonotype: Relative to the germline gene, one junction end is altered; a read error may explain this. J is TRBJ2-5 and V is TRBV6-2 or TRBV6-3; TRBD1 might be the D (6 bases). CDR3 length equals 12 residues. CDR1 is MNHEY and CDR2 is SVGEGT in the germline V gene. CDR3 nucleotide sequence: TGTGCCAGCAGTGTCAGGGGTGAGACCCATTATTTC. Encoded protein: CASSVRGETHYF.

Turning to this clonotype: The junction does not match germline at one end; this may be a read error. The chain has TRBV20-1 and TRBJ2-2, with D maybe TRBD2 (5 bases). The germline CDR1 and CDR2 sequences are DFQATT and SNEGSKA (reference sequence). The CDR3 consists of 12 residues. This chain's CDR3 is CSARAHTGKLFF. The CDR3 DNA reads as TGTAGTGCTAGAGCCCACACCGGGAAGCTGTTCTTT.